Listed below are T cell receptor beta chains from one sample, sequenced in a study of blood T cell repertoires in COVID-19. Data came from immunoSEQ multiplex PCR; TCRdb stores just in-frame clones and leaves some out. Of around 85,000 clones listed, around 90% were seen once; the top ten hold almost 5.5%. Input material: peripheral blood. Receptors originate from a man in his 60s with acute or convalescent COVID-19. Both conserved end residues are part of each CDR3. A D gene is named only where the DNA matches it firmly. Size values are once, few and many counts, or a class for expanded clones, and some rows have none.

D	V	J	size	CDR3	DNA
.	TRBV24-1	TRBJ2-7	.	CATSDPLGDEQYF	TGTGCCACCAGTGATCCCCTAGGCGACGAGCAGTACTTC
.	TRBV3-1/TRBV3-2	TRBJ1-2	.	CASSPRPGGYTF	TGTGCCAGCAGCCCCCGGCCCGGGGGCTACACCTTC
.	TRBV18	TRBJ1-1	.	CASSPLEGWTEAFF	TGTGCCAGCTCACCACTGGAGGGATGGACTGAAGCTTTCTTT
TRBD1	TRBV7-2	TRBJ2-1	few	CASSIGTGGRGEQFF	TGTGCCAGCAGCATCGGGACAGGGGGAAGGGGTGAGCAGTTCTTC
.	TRBV19	TRBJ2-3	.	CASSIEVLGTRTDTQYF	TGTGCCAGTAGTATAGAGGTTCTAGGGACACGCACAGATACGCAGTATTTT
.	TRBV5-4	TRBJ2-2	.	CASRPTANTGELFF	TGTGCCAGCAGGCCGACAGCGAACACCGGGGAGCTGTTTTTT
.	TRBV5-5	TRBJ2-7	.	CASSLDWTAKSSYEQYF	TGTGCCAGCAGCTTGGATTGGACAGCGAAAAGCTCCTACGAGCAGTACTTC
.	TRBV10-1	TRBJ1-2	once	CASSESTGVGYTF	TGCGCCAGCAGTGAGTCGACGGGGGTTGGCTACACCTTC
.	TRBV6-5	TRBJ2-3	.	CASSPGIADTQYF	TGTGCCAGCAGCCCCGGGATTGCAGATACGCAGTATTTT
.	TRBV18	TRBJ1-2	.	CASSPGPGYGYTF	TGTGCCAGCTCACCGGGGCCTGGCTATGGCTACACCTTC
.	TRBV9	TRBJ2-7	.	CASSVAPTGYGVYEQYF	TGTGCCAGCAGCGTAGCCCCTACTGGTTATGGAGTTTACGAGCAGTACTTC
TRBD1	TRBV11-2	TRBJ2-1	once	CASSPRTGSSYNEQFF	TGTGCCAGCAGCCCCCGGACAGGGAGCTCCTACAATGAGCAGTTCTTC
TRBD1	TRBV19	TRBJ1-2	.	CASQVTGAGGYTF	TGTGCCAGTCAAGTCACAGGGGCAGGTGGCTACACCTTC
TRBD2	TRBV27	TRBJ2-1	.	CASSLSGGGSYNEQFF	TGTGCCAGCAGTTTATCGGGGGGGGGCTCCTACAATGAGCAGTTCTTC
TRBD2	TRBV4-3	TRBJ2-7	.	CASSQDHELAGDYEQYF	TGCGCCAGCAGCCAAGATCACGAACTAGCGGGGGACTACGAGCAGTACTTC
TRBD1	TRBV6-1	TRBJ1-5	.	CASSEGQANQPQHF	TGTGCCAGCAGTGAGGGACAGGCCAATCAGCCCCAGCATTTT
TRBD2	TRBV4-3	TRBJ2-2	once	CASSQGTSGAGELFF	TGCGCCAGCAGCCAAGGGACTAGCGGGGCCGGGGAGCTGTTTTTT